These 21 T cell receptor beta chains came from one sample sequenced in a study of T cell repertoires in cytomegalovirus infection. Their antigens are not known. TCRdb reprocessed the reads via MiXCR and lists one record per CDR3 protein. The table has approximately 89,000 distinct CDR3 sequences, 20% to 30% seen once. This specimen was CD8+ T cells from cultured PBMCs, taken from culture after CMV antigen stimulation. The receptors stem from a human donor in good health (CMV status not recorded). Some clones in this sample may be carry-over from other donors' samples.

The chain uses TRBV12-3 or TRBV12-4 and TRBJ2-1; 12 bases are a match to TRBD2. J lost 6 bases, V lost 3 bases, and 0 bases had no gene match. This CDR3 is 14 amino acids long. CDR3 in DNA: TGTGCCAGCAGTTTGACTAGCGGGAGCAATGAGCAGTTCTTC. It specifies CASSLTSGSNEQFF.

This clonotype has at least ten counts. The chain has TRBV12-3 or TRBV12-4 and TRBJ1-5, with D perhaps TRBD1 (5 bases). The CDR3 sequence is 12 residues long. The V end was cut by 8 bases, the J end by 7 bases, with 12 bases between. In DNA form, the CDR3 reads TGTGCCAGCTCAGGGTCTAGCCAGCCCCAGCATTTT. It yields the protein CASSGSSQPQHF.

The table lists this clonotype with many counts. The chain links TRBV7-6 to TRBJ1-5; D unclear. Trimming took 0 bases from V and 4 from J, leaving 16 bases between them. CDR1 SGHVS and CDR2 FNYEAQ come from the germline V gene. This CDR3 has 17 amino acids. CDR3 nucleotide sequence: TGTGCCAGCAGCTTAGCGGGTCGGGGTTCTAGAAATCAGCCCCAGCATTTT. Protein product: CASSLAGRGSRNQPQHF.

The chain couples TRBV7-2 to TRBJ2-3; no definite D call. The V gene's germline CDR1 is SGHTA and CDR2 FQGNSA. Trimming removed 5 bases from V and 2 bases from J, with 14 bases in between. CDR3 length: 15 residues. CDR3 sequence: CASSGPLADTDTQYF. The DNA of the CDR3 is TGTGCCAGCAGCGGGCCCCTGGCGGACACAGATACGCAGTATTTT.

This clonotype was seen a few times. The chain joins TRBV7-9 to TRBJ1-3; D gene ambiguous. The CDR3 has 14 amino acids. Germline values: CDR1 SEHNR, CDR2 FQNEAQ (reference sequence). With 2 bases removed from V and 0 bases from J, the gap between germline ends came to 5 bases. CDR3 DNA sequence: TGTGCCAGCAGCTTAAGGAGCTCTGGAAACACCATATATTTT. It yields the protein CASSLRSSGNTIYF.

On this clonotype itself: A much bigger clone sits one base away, suggesting this may be a read error. The chain is built from TRBV7-4 and TRBJ2-7, with D unclear. The V end lost 4 bases, the J end lost 8 bases, and 9 bases lay between the germline ends. The CDR3 spans 11 residues. Germline-derived CDR1 and CDR2 are SGHVT and SQSDAQ. The CDR3 DNA sequence: TGTGCCAGCAGCTCCAATTCCAAGCAGTACTTC. Translated: CASSSNSKQYF.

This clonotype was counted at least ten times. This chain joins TRBV7-2 and TRBJ2-2; D unresolved. V lost 3 bases to trimming and J lost 6 bases, with 5 bases between them. CDR1 SGHTA and CDR2 FQGNSA come from the germline V gene. The CDR3 is made up of 12 amino acids. The CDR3 DNA is TGTGCCAGCAGCTTGCATGCCGGGGAGCTGTTTTTT. Translated, it gives CASSLHAGELFF.

This clonotype turned up a few times. This chain uses TRBV7-2 with TRBJ1-1; unclear D gene. Per germline, CDR1 SGHTA and CDR2 FQGNSA. This CDR3 comprises 13 residues. Trimming stripped 6 bases from V and 4 bases from J, with 12 bases between. The CDR3 loop is CASSPRGATEAFF. The CDR3 DNA sequence: TGTGCCAGCAGTCCCCGGGGAGCCACTGAAGCTTTCTTT.

This sequence joins TRBV4-2 and TRBJ2-3; D gene uncertain. This CDR3 comprises 16 residues. The ends were cut back, 0 bases at V and 0 bases at J, with 10 bases in the middle. Per the germline V gene, CDR1 is LGHNA and CDR2 is YNFKEQ. CDR3: CASSQEPGGSTDTQYF. The DNA for the CDR3 is TGTGCCAGCAGCCAAGAGCCCGGCGGCAGCACAGATACGCAGTATTTT.

J is TRBJ2-1 and V is TRBV27; 11 bases fit TRBD1. With V trimmed by 1 base and J by 2 bases, 4 bases remained unmatched. The CDR3 covers 17 residues. CDR1 MNHEY and CDR2 SMNVEV come from the germline V gene (reference sequence). The CDR3 DNA sequence: TGTGCCAGCAGTTTATGGGGACAGGGGGACCCCTACAATGAGCAGTTCTTC. Translation gives CASSLWGQGDPYNEQFF.

This clonotype was counted a single time. The chain joins TRBV5-1 to TRBJ1-1; perhaps TRBD1 as D (5 bases). Germline CDR1 reads SGHRS; CDR2 reads YFSETQ. The CDR3 totals 15 residues. V lost 1 base and J 5 bases, leaving 15 bases between the germline ends. The CDR3 is CASSLNNPGPTEAFF. The CDR3 coding sequence is TGCGCCAGCAGCTTGAACAACCCGGGACCAACTGAAGCTTTCTTT.

This clonotype was observed at least ten times. The rearrangement joins TRBV19 to TRBJ1-2; 8 bases match TRBD1. CDR1 and CDR2 from the germline V gene are LNHDA and SQIVND (reference sequence). CDR3 length equals 15 residues. The V gene end was trimmed by 6 bases and the J gene end by 8 bases; junction bases not matched to a gene: 14. CDR3 bases: TGTGCCAGTAGGTCAAGGGACAGGACCCCGGGGGGCTACACCTTC. Encoded protein: CASRSRDRTPGGYTF. Drawing the rest from reference TRBV19 and TRBJ1-2, the complete variable domain is DGGITQSPKYLFRKEGQNVTLSCEQNLNHDAMYWYRQDPGQGLRLIYYSQIVNDFQKGDIAEGYSVSREKKESFPLTVTSAQKNPTAFYLCASRSRDRTPGGYTFGSGTRLTVV.

This clonotype was detected many times. The chain links TRBV7-8 to TRBJ2-5; TRBD1 might be the D (5 bases). Germline V gene data show CDR1 as SGHVS and CDR2 as FQNEAQ. V was trimmed by 5 bases and J by 4 bases, leaving 8 bases between them. The CDR3 extends over 12 amino acids. The CDR3 region has the DNA TGTGCCAGCAGCCCAGGGTTAGAGACCCAGTACTTC. It encodes CASSPGLETQYF.

This clonotype has only a few counts. The chain has TRBV11-2 and TRBJ2-7; possibly TRBD1 for D (6 bases). This CDR3 is built from 16 residues. CDR1 SGHAT and CDR2 FQNNGV come from the germline V gene. V was shortened by 3 bases and J by 6 bases, with 21 bases between the two germline ends. The CDR3 loop reads CASSFPSGVGNFEQYF. CDR3 nucleotides: TGTGCCAGCAGCTTTCCGTCAGGGGTAGGGAACTTCGAGCAGTACTTC.

The chain employs TRBV7-8 and TRBJ2-7; D unclear. The V gene's germline CDR1 is SGHVS and CDR2 FQNEAQ. V lost 0 bases to trimming and J lost 2 bases, with 2 bases between them. The CDR3 is made up of 12 amino acids. The CDR3: CASSLAAYEQYF. In DNA, the CDR3 is TGTGCCAGCAGCTTAGCGGCCTACGAGCAGTACTTC.

The gene calls are TRBV30 and TRBJ2-7; no clear D gene. Deletions cut 2 bases from V and 1 base from J, with 3 bases between. Germline CDR1 is GTSNPN and CDR2 is SVGIG (reference sequence). The CDR3 length is 11 residues. The CDR3 loop reads CAWSRSYEQYF. In DNA, the CDR3 is TGTGCCTGGAGTAGGTCCTACGAGCAGTACTTC.

This clonotype appeared many times. V gene TRBV5-6 combines with J gene TRBJ1-2, with a possible D match to TRBD1 (5 bases). The CDR3 extends over 15 amino acids. CDR1 and CDR2 (germline): SGHDT, YYEEEE. V lost 1 base to trimming and J lost 4 bases, with 14 bases between them. The chain's CDR3 is CASSLQGVRTYGYTF. CDR3 nucleotide sequence: TGTGCCAGCAGCTTGCAGGGAGTTAGGACCTATGGCTACACCTTC.

The V and J genes are TRBV7-9 and TRBJ1-2; the D gene is possibly TRBD1 (5 bases). Deletions cut 0 bases from V and 2 bases from J, with 13 bases between. Looked up from germline, CDR1 is SEHNR and CDR2 is FQNEAQ (reference sequence). The CDR3 runs 16 residues. In DNA, the CDR3 is TGTGCCAGCAGCTTAGCACTAGACAGTATCAACTATGGCTACACCTTC. It specifies CASSLALDSINYGYTF.

The chain joins TRBV9 to TRBJ2-6; the match to TRBD1 covers 8 bases. Looked up from germline, CDR1 is SGDLS and CDR2 is YYNGEE. J was trimmed by 1 base and V by 1 base; bases with no gene match: 10. The CDR3 loop spans 19 amino acids. The CDR3 is CASSVYQGQAFSGANVLTF. The CDR3 nucleotides read TGTGCCAGCAGCGTATACCAGGGACAGGCGTTTTCTGGGGCCAACGTCCTGACTTTC.

This clonotype turned up a few times. V usage is TRBV4-2 and J usage is TRBJ2-2; perhaps TRBD2 as D (6 bases). The CDR3 length is 15 residues. Trimming stripped 3 bases from V and 4 bases from J, with 12 bases between. The germline V gene encodes CDR1 LGHNA and CDR2 YNFKEQ. The CDR3 bases are TGTGCCAGCAGCCAGGGGCAGGGAGGCACCGGGGAGCTGTTTTTT. This sequence encodes CASSQGQGGTGELFF.

V usage is TRBV28 and J usage is TRBJ2-7; D could derive from TRBD1 or TRBD2 (5 bases each). The CDR3 has 12 amino acids. Deletions cut 6 bases from V and 6 bases from J, with 12 bases between. Germline V gives CDR1 MDHEN, CDR2 SYDVKM. The CDR3 nucleotides read TGTGCCAGCAGCATTCCTGGGGGCGAGCAGTACTTC. Protein: CASSIPGGEQYF.